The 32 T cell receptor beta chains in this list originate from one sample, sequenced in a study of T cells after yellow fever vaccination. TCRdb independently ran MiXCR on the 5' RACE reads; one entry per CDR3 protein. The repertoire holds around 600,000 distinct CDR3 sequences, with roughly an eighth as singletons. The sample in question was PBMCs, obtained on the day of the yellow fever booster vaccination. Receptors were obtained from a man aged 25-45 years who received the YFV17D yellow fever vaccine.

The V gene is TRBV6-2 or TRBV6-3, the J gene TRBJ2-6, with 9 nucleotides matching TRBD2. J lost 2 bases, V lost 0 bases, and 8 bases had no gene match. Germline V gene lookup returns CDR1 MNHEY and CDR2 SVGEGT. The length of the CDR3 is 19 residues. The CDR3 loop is CASSYSGGRATPGANVLTF. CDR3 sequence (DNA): TGTGCCAGCAGTTACTCGGGCGGGAGGGCCACTCCTGGGGCCAACGTCCTGACTTTC.

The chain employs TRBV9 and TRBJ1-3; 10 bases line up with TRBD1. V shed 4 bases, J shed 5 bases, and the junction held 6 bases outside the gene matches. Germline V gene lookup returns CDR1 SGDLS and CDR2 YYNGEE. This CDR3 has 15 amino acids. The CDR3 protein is CASSPRDRGRNTIYF. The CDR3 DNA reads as TGTGCCAGCAGCCCCCGGGACAGGGGTCGAAACACCATATATTTT.

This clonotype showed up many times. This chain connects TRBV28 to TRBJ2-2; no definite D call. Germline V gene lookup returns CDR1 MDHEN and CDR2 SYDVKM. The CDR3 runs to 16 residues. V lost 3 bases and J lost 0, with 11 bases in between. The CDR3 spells CASSFRLVSNTGELFF. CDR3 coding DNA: TGTGCCAGCAGTTTTCGTCTGGTATCGAACACCGGGGAGCTGTTTTTT. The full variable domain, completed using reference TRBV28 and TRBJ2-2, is DVKVTQSSRYLVKRTGEKVFLECVQDMDHENMFWYRQDPGLGLRLIYFSYDVKMKEKGDIPEGYSVSREKKERFSLILESASTNQTSMYLCASSFRLVSNTGELFFGEGSRLTVL.

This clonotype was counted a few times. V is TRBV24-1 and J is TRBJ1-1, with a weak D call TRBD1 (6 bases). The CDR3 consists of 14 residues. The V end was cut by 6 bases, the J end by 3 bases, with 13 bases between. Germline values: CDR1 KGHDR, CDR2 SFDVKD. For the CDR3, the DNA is TGTGCCACCAGTCTAACGGGGGCTGACACTGAAGCTTTCTTT. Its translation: CATSLTGADTEAFF.

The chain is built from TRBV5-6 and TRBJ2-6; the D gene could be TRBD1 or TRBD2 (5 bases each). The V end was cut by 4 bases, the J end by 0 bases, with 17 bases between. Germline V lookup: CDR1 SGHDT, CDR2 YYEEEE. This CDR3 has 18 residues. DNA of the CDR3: TGTGCCAGCAGCGGCCCGGGGCAGGGAGTCTCTGGGGCCAACGTCCTGACTTTC. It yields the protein CASSGPGQGVSGANVLTF.

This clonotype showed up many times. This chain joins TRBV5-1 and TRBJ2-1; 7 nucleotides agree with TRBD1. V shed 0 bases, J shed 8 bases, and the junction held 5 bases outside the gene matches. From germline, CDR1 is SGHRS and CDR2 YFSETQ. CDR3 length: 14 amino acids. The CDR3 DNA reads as TGCGCCAGCAGCTTGGGGGCAGGGGGAGATGAGCAGTTCTTC. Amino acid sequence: CASSLGAGGDEQFF.

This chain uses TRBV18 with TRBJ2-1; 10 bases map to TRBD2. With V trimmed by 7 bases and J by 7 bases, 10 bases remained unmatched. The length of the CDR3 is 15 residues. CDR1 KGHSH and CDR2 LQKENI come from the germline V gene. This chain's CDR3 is CASYPSSGSQNEQFF. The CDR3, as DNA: TGTGCCAGCTATCCGTCTAGCGGGAGTCAGAATGAGCAGTTCTTC. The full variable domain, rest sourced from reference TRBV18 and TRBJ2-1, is NAGVMQNPRHLVRRRGQEARLRCSPMKGHSHVYWYRQLPEEGLKFMVYLQKENIIDESGMPKERFSAEFPKEGPSILRIQQVVRGDSAAYFCASYPSSGSQNEQFFGPGTRLTVL.

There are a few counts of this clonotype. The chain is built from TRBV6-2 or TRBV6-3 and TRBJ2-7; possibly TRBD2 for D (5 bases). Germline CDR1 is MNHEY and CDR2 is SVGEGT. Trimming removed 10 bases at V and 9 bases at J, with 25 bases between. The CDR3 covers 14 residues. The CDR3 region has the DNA TGTGCCACCTACAGCGGAACTACTCCTACGGGGCAGTACTTC. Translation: CATYSGTTPTGQYF.

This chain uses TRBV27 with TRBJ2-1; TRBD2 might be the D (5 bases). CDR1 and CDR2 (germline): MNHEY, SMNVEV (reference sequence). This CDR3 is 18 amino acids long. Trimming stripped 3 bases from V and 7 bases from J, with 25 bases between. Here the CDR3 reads CASSFGFGRDPVGNEQFF. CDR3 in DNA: TGTGCCAGCAGTTTTGGATTTGGTCGGGATCCGGTGGGGAATGAGCAGTTCTTC.

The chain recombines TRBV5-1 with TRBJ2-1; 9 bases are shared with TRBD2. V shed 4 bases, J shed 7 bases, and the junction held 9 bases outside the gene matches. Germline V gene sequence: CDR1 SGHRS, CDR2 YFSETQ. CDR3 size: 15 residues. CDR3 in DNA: TGCGCCAGCAGCGAATCTAGCGGGACATGGAATGAGCAGTTCTTC. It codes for CASSESSGTWNEQFF.

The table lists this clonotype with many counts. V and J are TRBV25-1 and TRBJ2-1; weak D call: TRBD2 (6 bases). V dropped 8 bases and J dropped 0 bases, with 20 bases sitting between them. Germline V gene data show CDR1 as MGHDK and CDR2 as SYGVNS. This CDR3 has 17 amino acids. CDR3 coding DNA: TGTGCCAGCCAGCCGGGAGCAGGGCTAACCTCCTACAATGAGCAGTTCTTC. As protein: CASQPGAGLTSYNEQFF.

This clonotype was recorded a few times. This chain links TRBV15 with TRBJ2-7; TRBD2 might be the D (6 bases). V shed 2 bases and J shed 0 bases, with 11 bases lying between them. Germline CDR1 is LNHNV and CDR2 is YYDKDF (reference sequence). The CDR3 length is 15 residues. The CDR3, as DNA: TGTGCCACCAGCAGATTGGGGACTGGCTCCTACGAGCAGTACTTC. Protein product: CATSRLGTGSYEQYF. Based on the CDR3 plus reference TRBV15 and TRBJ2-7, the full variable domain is DAMVIQNPRYQVTQFGKPVTLSCSQTLNHNVMYWYQQKSSQAPKLLFHYYDKDFNNEADTPDNFQSRRPNTSFCFLDIRSPGLGDTAMYLCATSRLGTGSYEQYFGPGTRLTVT.

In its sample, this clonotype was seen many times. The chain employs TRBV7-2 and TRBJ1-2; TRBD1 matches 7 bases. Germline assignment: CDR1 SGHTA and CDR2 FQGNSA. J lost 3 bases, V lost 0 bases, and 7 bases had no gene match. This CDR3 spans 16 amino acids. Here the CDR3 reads CASSLADRARHYGYTF. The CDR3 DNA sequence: TGTGCCAGCAGCTTAGCCGACAGGGCCCGGCACTATGGCTACACCTTC.

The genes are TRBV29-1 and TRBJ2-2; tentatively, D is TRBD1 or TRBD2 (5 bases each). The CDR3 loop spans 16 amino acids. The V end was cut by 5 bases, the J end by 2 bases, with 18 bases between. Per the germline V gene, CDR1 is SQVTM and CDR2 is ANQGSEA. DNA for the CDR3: TGCAGCGTTAACATTGGGACGGGGAGAAACACCGGGGAGCTGTTTTTT. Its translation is CSVNIGTGRNTGELFF.

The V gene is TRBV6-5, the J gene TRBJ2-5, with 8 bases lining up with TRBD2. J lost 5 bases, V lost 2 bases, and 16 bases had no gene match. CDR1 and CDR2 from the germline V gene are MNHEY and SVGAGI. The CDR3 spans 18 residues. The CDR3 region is CASSYPGSGRYVGETQYF. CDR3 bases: TGTGCCAGCAGTTACCCAGGGAGCGGGAGATACGTTGGGGAGACCCAGTACTTC.

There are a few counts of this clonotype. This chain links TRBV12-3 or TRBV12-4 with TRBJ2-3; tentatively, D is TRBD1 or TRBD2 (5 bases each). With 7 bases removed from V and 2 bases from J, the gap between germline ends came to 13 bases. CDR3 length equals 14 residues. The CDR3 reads CASKNEGLTDTQYF. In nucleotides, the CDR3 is TGTGCCAGCAAGAACGAGGGGCTCACAGATACGCAGTATTTT.

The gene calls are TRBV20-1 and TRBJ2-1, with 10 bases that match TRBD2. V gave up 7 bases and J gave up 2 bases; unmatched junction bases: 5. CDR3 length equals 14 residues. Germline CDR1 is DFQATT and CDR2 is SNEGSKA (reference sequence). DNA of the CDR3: TGCAGTGGGTGGCTAGCGGGAGCCTACAATGAGCAGTTCTTC. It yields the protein CSGWLAGAYNEQFF.

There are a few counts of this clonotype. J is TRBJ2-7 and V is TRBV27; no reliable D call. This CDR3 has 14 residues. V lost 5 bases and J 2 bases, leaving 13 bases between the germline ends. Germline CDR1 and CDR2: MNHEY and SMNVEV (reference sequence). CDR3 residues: CASSHRAPAYEQYF. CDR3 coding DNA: TGTGCCAGCAGTCACCGGGCCCCAGCCTACGAGCAGTACTTC.

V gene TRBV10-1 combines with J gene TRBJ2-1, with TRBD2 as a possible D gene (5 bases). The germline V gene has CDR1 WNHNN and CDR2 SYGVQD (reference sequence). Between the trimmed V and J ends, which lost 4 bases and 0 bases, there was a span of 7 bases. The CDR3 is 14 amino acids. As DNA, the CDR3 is TGCGCCAGCAGTGGAGCGGACTCCTACAATGAGCAGTTCTTC. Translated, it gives CASSGADSYNEQFF.

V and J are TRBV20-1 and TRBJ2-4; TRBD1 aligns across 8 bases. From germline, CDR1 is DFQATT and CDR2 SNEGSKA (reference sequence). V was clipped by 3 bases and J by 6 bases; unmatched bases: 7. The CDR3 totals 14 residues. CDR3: CSARGTGLSNIQYF. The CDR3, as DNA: TGCAGTGCTAGGGGGACAGGCCTTTCAAACATTCAGTACTTC.

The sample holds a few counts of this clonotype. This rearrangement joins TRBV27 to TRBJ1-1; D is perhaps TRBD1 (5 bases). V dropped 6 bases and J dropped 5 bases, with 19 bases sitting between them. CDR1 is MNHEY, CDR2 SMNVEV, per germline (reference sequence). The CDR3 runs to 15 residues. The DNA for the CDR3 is TGTGCCAGCAGGCCCTTAAGGGACGTTAGGACTGAAGCTTTCTTT. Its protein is CASRPLRDVRTEAFF.

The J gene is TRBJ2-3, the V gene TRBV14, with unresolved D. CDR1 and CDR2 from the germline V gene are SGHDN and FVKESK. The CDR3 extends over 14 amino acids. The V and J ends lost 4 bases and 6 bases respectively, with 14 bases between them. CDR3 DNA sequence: TGTGCCAGCAGCCGTCTAGGTGGCATCGATACGCAGTATTTT. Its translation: CASSRLGGIDTQYF.

CDR3 nucleotides: TGTGCCAGCAGCTTAGTCTTGTCTAGCGGGAGAGGTGGGGACACAGATACGCAGTATTTT. Protein: CASSLVLSSGRGGDTDTQYF. This rearrangement joins TRBV7-8 to TRBJ2-3; 10 bases line up with TRBD2. Germline assignment: CDR1 SGHVS and CDR2 FQNEAQ. This CDR3 comprises 20 residues. V lost 1 base to trimming and J lost 2 bases; unmatched junction nucleotides: 15.

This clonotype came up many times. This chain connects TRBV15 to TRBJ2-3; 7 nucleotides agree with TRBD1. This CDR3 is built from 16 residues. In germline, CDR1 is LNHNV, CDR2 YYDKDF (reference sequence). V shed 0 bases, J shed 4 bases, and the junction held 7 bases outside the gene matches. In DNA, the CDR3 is TGTGCCACCAGCAGAGATGGACAGGTTAGGTCAGATACGCAGTATTTT. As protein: CATSRDGQVRSDTQYF.

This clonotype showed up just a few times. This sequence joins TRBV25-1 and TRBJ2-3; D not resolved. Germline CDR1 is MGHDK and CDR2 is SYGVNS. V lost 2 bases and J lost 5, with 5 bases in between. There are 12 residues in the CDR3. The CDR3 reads CASSEVGDTQYF. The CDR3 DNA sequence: TGTGCCAGCAGTGAAGTTGGAGATACGCAGTATTTT.

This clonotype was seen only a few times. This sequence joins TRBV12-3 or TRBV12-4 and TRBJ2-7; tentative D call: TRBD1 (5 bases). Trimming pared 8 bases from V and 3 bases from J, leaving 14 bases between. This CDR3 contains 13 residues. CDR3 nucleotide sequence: TGTGCCAGCTTAGTATCGACAGACTACGAGCAGTACTTC. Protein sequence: CASLVSTDYEQYF.

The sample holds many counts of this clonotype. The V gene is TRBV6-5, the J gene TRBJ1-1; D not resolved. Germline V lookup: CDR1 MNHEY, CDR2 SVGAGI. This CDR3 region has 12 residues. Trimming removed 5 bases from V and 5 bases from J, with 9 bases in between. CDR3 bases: TGTGCCAGCAGTCCGGCCCCTACTGAAGCTTTCTTT. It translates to CASSPAPTEAFF.

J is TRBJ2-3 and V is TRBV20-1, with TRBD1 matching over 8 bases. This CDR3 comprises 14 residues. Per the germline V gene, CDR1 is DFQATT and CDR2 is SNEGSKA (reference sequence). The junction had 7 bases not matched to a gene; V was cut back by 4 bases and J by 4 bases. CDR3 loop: CSANLDRVADTQYF. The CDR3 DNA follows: TGCAGTGCTAACTTGGACAGGGTTGCAGATACGCAGTATTTT.

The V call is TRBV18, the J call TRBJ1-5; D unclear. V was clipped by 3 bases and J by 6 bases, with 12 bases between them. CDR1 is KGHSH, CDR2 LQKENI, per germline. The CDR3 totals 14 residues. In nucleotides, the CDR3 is TGTGCCAGCTCACCTCGGAATGAGGGTCAGCCCCAGCATTTT. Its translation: CASSPRNEGQPQHF.

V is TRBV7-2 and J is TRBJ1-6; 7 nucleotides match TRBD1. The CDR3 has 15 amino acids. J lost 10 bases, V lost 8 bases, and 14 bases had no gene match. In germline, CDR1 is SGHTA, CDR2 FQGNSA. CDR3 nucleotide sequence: TGTGCCAGCGCACGGGACAGCTCCCCTATGTCACCCCTCCACTTT. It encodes CASARDSSPMSPLHF.

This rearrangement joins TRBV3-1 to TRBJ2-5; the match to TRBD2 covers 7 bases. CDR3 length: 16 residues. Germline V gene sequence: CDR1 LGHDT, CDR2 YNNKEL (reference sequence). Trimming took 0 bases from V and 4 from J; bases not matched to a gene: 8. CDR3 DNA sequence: TGTGCCAGCAGCCAAGACCCACGGGGAGGGTTAGAGACCCAGTACTTC. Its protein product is CASSQDPRGGLETQYF.

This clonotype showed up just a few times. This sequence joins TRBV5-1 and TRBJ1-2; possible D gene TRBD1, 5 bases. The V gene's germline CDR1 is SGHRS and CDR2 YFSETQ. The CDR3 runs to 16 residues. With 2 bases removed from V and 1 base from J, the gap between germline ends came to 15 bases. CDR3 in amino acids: CASSFQGPGVNYGYTF. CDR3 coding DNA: TGCGCCAGCAGCTTCCAGGGACCAGGAGTTAACTATGGCTACACCTTC.